This TCR beta chain was captured by sequencing in a study of T cell responses to AZD1222 COVID-19 vaccine. Overall study results and limits: The repertoires were collected only after the peak T cell response. Among the donors, most were white British and more were female, and clonal diversity was possibly underestimated. Unmutated variant regions reportedly attract nearly half of all spike-specific TCRs.

Comments on this clone: Its antigen is still unknown.

The method was immunoSEQ multiplex PCR; TCRdb's version includes in-frame clones alone and lacks a portion of them. Of 100,000 or so clones listed, approximately 87% are singletons. CDR1 and CDR2 from the germline V gene are MDHEN and SYDVKM. Trimming left V 6 bases short and J 8 bases short, with 19 bases between. This CDR3 comprises 15 residues. This specimen consisted of peripheral blood, obtained on day 0 of MenACWY control vaccination. This sequence joins TRBV28 and TRBJ1-4; a weak D match, TRBD1 (5 bases). This sequence originates from an adult in good health. CDR3 amino acids: CASRRGGGEGEKLFF. CDR3 DNA: TGTGCCAGCAGGCGCGGGGGAGGGGAGGGAGAAAAACTGTTTTTT.